The subject of this entry is one TCR beta chain. Its antigen is not known. This sample was taken from a study of cytomegalovirus exposure and HLA in healthy donors. The PCR employed 60 Vbeta primers together with 13 Jbeta primers. The assay was immunoSEQ multiplex PCR, and TCRdb's table has in-frame clones only and misses some. The sample lists 140,000 to 150,000 clones, roughly 80% occurring once. The length of the CDR3 is 13 residues. Deletions cut 5 bases from V and 2 bases from J, with 10 bases between. CDR1 is SGHAT and CDR2 is FQNNGV in the germline V gene. Broader study findings: Most subjects' HLA-A and HLA-B alleles were reportedly predicted from TCR beta sequences. Researchers left out some V segments, among them TRBV6-2 and TRBV6-3, as indistinguishable. A likely sequencing artifact accounted for one observed cluster of highly shared sequence variants.

This receptor was identified in a woman aged 40 to 50 in good health and CMV-seropositive. Source material: PBMCs. The chain employs TRBV11-2 and TRBJ2-7; TRBD1 might be the D (7 bases). DNA for the CDR3: TGTGCCAGCAGCCTCAGGGGGGCCTACGAGCAGTACTTC. The encoded protein is CASSLRGAYEQYF.